The clone carrying this TCR beta chain was detected only a few times. Its specificity is unknown. Deep-level settings were used for running the assay. Clones were sequenced by immunoSEQ multiplex PCR, and TCRdb holds only the in-frame ones, with some missing. The sample includes over a million clones, 75% to 80% seen only once; the top ten take 0.52%. Germline CDR1 and CDR2: SGHRS and YFSETQ. This CDR3 spans 15 amino acids. V dropped 0 bases and J dropped 8 bases, with 15 bases sitting between them. There were no recent acute infections or vaccinations among the donors, who were healthy HIV-negative adults. The data are from a study of shared clonotypes between healthy human individuals. Study-wide background: CD4 naive and CD4 memory each took three plates per donor, while CD8 naive took two and CD8 memory one. Broader study findings: When compared with the clonotypes that were shared by all four sorted-subset donors, the non-shared clonotypes turned out to have lower generation probabilities.

The sequenced sample was memory CD4+ T cells from PBMCs. Subset in this sample: CD45RA-negative fraction. The genes are TRBV5-1 and TRBJ1-5; D gene ambiguous. The receptor's source is a man aged 18 to 29 in good health. Some clones in this sample may be carry-over from other donors' samples. The CDR3 nucleotides read TGCGCCAGCAGCTTGGGGGGAGACATCCCCAAGCCCCAGCATTTT. This translates into CASSLGGDIPKPQHF.